The 28 T cell receptor beta chains given below trace back to one sample, sequenced in a study of graft-versus-host responses after intestinal transplantation. Profiled with immunoSEQ multiplex PCR; TCRdb holds only in-frame clones, not every one. The table has 15,000 to 19,000 clones, about 33% seen once. Sequencing used alloreactive CD4+ T cells from a mixed lymphocyte reaction culture, obtained before intestinal transplant. Subset meaning: CFSE-low proliferating T cells sorted from roughly six-day pre-transplant mixed lymphocyte reaction (GvH or HvG direction). All receptors come from a human patient who received an intestinal transplant.

This clone was observed a few times. The chain employs TRBV6-5 and TRBJ2-1, with 10 bases that match TRBD2. Germline values: CDR1 MNHEY, CDR2 SVGAGI. The CDR3 is 13 residues long. Trimming took 8 bases from V and 8 from J; bases not matched to a gene: 6. CDR3 coding DNA: TGTGCCAGCGGCCTAGCGGGAGCTGATGAGCAGTTCTTC. It encodes CASGLAGADEQFF.

This clone was seen only a few times. This chain connects TRBV5-4 to TRBJ1-2; maybe TRBD1 (5 bases). Germline CDR1 reads SGHNT; CDR2 reads YYREEE (reference sequence). The CDR3 consists of 14 residues. Deletions cut 2 bases from V and 8 bases from J, with 16 bases between. In nucleotides, the CDR3 is TGTGCCAGCAGCTTTGCACCGGGGAGGGGCGGCTACACCTTC. This codes for CASSFAPGRGGYTF.

V is TRBV6-5 and J is TRBJ2-3, with D hard to call. The CDR3 is made up of 12 amino acids. V lost 6 bases and J 0 bases, leaving 4 bases between the germline ends. Germline lookup yields CDR1 MNHEY and CDR2 SVGAGI. The CDR3 protein is CASSQSTDTQYF. For the CDR3, the DNA is TGTGCCAGCAGCCAAAGCACAGATACGCAGTATTTT.

This clone is labeled medium-sized. The genes are TRBV7-6 and TRBJ2-7, with D hard to call. The CDR3 has 14 residues. Trimming shortened V by 2 bases and J by 1 base, and 9 bases separated the two germline ends. Germline V lookup: CDR1 SGHVS, CDR2 FNYEAQ. The CDR3 region is CASSLSPVSYEQYF. The CDR3 bases are TGTGCCAGCAGCTTAAGTCCAGTATCCTACGAGCAGTACTTC.

The table lists this clone with a few counts. The rearrangement uses TRBV6-1 and TRBJ1-5; D is ambiguous. The CDR3 extends over 13 amino acids. CDR1 and CDR2 from the germline V gene are MNHNS and SASEGT. Trimming took off 5 bases at V and 5 bases at J, with 10 bases between the two ends. CDR3 in DNA: TGTGCCAGCAGTTATAATGTCCATCAGCCCCAGCATTTT. Translation gives CASSYNVHQPQHF.

The chain joins TRBV5-1 to TRBJ2-5, with 11 nucleotides matching TRBD2. CDR3 length: 17 residues. V was pared by 3 bases and J by 2 bases, with 9 bases of the junction left unmatched. Germline values: CDR1 SGHRS, CDR2 YFSETQ. The CDR3 spells CASSSMGRLAGQETQYF. In nucleotides, the CDR3 is TGCGCCAGCAGCTCAATGGGAAGACTAGCGGGGCAAGAGACCCAGTACTTC.

This clone has only a few counts. The chain combines TRBV5-1 with TRBJ2-7; 7 bases match TRBD1. The V and J ends lost 0 bases and 6 bases, in that order; junction bases with no gene match: 12. This CDR3 spans 16 amino acids. Germline assignment: CDR1 SGHRS and CDR2 YFSETQ. This CDR3 is CASSLARDSLSGEQYF. The DNA of the CDR3 is TGCGCCAGCAGCTTGGCTCGGGACAGCCTATCCGGCGAGCAGTACTTC.

The chain carries TRBV30 and TRBJ1-6, with no clear D. The germline V gene encodes CDR1 GTSNPN and CDR2 SVGIG (reference sequence). The CDR3 runs 14 residues. Trimming left V 0 bases short and J 9 bases short, with 12 bases between. Here the CDR3 reads CAWSVLIQSSPLHF. The CDR3 nucleotides read TGTGCCTGGAGTGTACTCATTCAGAGTTCACCCCTCCACTTT.

This clone has more than one count but fewer than ten. The rearrangement uses TRBV14 and TRBJ2-1; no firm D call. Per germline, CDR1 SGHDN and CDR2 FVKESK. This CDR3 has 14 residues. V dropped 1 base and J dropped 5 bases, with 9 bases sitting between them. As DNA, the CDR3 is TGTGCCAGCAGCCAAGTTTTTAGAGACAATGAGCAGTTCTTC. This sequence encodes CASSQVFRDNEQFF.

A word on this clone: Mismatch with germline at one junction end may stem from a read error. This specimen includes other DNA sequences encoding the same CDR3. The chain recombines TRBV25-1 with TRBJ1-3; possibly TRBD1 for D (5 bases). The CDR3 totals 13 residues. Germline V gene sequence: CDR1 MGHDK, CDR2 SYGVNS. CDR3 region: CASSFGGGNTIYF. The CDR3 DNA reads as TGTGCTAGCAGCTTTGGGGGTGGAAACACCATATATTTT.

The rearrangement links TRBV7-9 to TRBJ2-1, with 9 bases that match TRBD1. The ends lost 5 bases at V and 4 bases at J; junction bases unmatched: 6. Germline values: CDR1 SEHNR, CDR2 FQNEAQ (reference sequence). This CDR3 region has 15 residues. CDR3 bases: TGTGCCAGCAGCAACCGGGACAGGGCGTACAATGAGCAGTTCTTC. It yields the protein CASSNRDRAYNEQFF.

The chain couples TRBV6-5 to TRBJ2-7; 8 bases map to TRBD1. The junction had 1 base not matched to a gene; V was cut back by 6 bases and J by 3 bases. Germline-derived CDR1 and CDR2 are MNHEY and SVGAGI. CDR3 length: 12 residues. The CDR3 DNA follows: TGTGCCAGCAGGACAGGGGACTACGAGCAGTACTTC. It codes for CASRTGDYEQYF.

This clone has just a few counts. V gene TRBV7-7 combines with J gene TRBJ2-5, with 10 bases aligning to TRBD2. The CDR3 runs to 15 residues. Trimming cost V 1 base and J 1 base; bases outside gene matches: 0. Germline values: CDR1 SSHAT, CDR2 FNYEAQ (reference sequence). For the CDR3, the DNA is TGTGCCAGCAGCTTAGGGACTAGCGGCCAAGAGACCCAGTACTTC. Translated: CASSLGTSGQETQYF.

This clone is deemed medium-sized (0.01 to 0.1%). CDR3 region: CASSLEARPPDTQYF. The CDR3 DNA reads TGTGCCAGCAGCTTAGAGGCCAGGCCCCCAGATACGCAGTATTTT. The chain couples TRBV7-2 to TRBJ2-3; D remains unclear. V was shortened by 1 base and J by 4 bases, with 12 bases between the two germline ends. This CDR3 is built from 15 residues. CDR1 is SGHTA and CDR2 is FQGNSA in the germline V gene.

V usage is TRBV6-1 and J usage is TRBJ1-3; no clear D gene. V dropped 11 bases and J dropped 4 bases, with 15 bases sitting between them. CDR3 length: 13 amino acids. CDR1 and CDR2 (germline): MNHNS, SASEGT. The CDR3 DNA sequence: TGTGCCGGACGGCATAACGGGGGAAACACCATATATTTT. Protein product: CAGRHNGGNTIYF.

By share, this clone ranks as medium-sized (0.01 to 0.1%). The chain is built from TRBV10-1 and TRBJ2-7; D remains ambiguous. Germline V gene sequence: CDR1 WNHNN, CDR2 SYGVQD (reference sequence). Between the trimmed V and J ends, which lost 11 bases and 2 bases, there was a span of 19 bases. The CDR3 runs to 14 residues. This chain's CDR3 is CAPTRDLRPYEQYF. The CDR3 DNA follows: TGCGCCCCGACCCGCGATCTTCGGCCCTACGAGCAGTACTTC.

In this sample, this clone turned up a few times. This chain connects TRBV6-1 to TRBJ2-1; a weak D match, TRBD2 (6 bases). There are 14 residues in the CDR3. The V end lost 8 bases, the J end lost 3 bases, and 14 bases lay between the germline ends. Germline values: CDR1 MNHNS, CDR2 SASEGT. The CDR3 DNA sequence: TGTGCCAGCGGTGCCCGGGGGTTCTACAATGAGCAGTTCTTC. Amino acid sequence: CASGARGFYNEQFF.

This clone turned up a few times. The chain is built from TRBV6-5 and TRBJ1-2, with a weak D call TRBD1 (5 bases). The germline V and J ends were trimmed by 10 bases and 8 bases, with 17 bases remaining between them. This CDR3 is 12 amino acids long. Germline CDR1 is MNHEY and CDR2 is SVGAGI. The CDR3 coding sequence is TGTGCCACAGGATCGGCGGGGCGAGGCTACACCTTC. Translating it yields CATGSAGRGYTF.

This clone was counted a few times. The rearrangement joins TRBV11-3 to TRBJ2-1; 8 bases line up with TRBD2. J was trimmed by 9 bases and V by 2 bases; bases with no gene match: 6. Germline CDR1 is SGHNT and CDR2 is YENEEA. This CDR3 has 14 amino acids. The CDR3 sequence is CASSLSREVGEQFF. The CDR3 nucleotides are TGTGCCAGCAGCTTATCGCGGGAGGTGGGTGAGCAGTTCTTC.

V usage is TRBV6-6 and J usage is TRBJ2-5, with 8 bases that match TRBD2. Germline V gene data show CDR1 as MNHNY and CDR2 as SVGAGI (reference sequence). CDR3 length equals 15 residues. V trimming: 3 bases; J trimming: 2 bases; junction bases outside the gene matches: 5. The CDR3 reads CASSYAGGGQETQYF. The CDR3 coding sequence is TGTGCCAGCAGTTATGCGGGGGGCGGACAAGAGACCCAGTACTTC.

The rearrangement uses TRBV7-6 and TRBJ2-1; D is ambiguous. The CDR3 covers 10 residues. CDR1 SGHVS and CDR2 FNYEAQ come from the germline V gene. Between the trimmed V and J ends, which lost 1 base and 9 bases, there was a span of 1 base. CDR3: CASSLGEQFF. Written as DNA, the CDR3 is TGTGCCAGCAGCTTAGGTGAGCAGTTCTTC.

The chain has TRBV28 and TRBJ1-5; 9 nucleotides align to TRBD1. The CDR3 has 14 amino acids. V was pared by 6 bases and J by 5 bases, with 5 bases of the junction left unmatched. Germline-derived CDR1 and CDR2 are MDHEN and SYDVKM. The CDR3 DNA sequence: TGTGCCAGCAGCGGGACAGGGTCTCATCAGCCCCAGCATTTT. Residues: CASSGTGSHQPQHF.

This clone was detected only a few times. This chain joins TRBV11-3 and TRBJ2-1; 7 nucleotides align to TRBD1. With 8 bases clipped from V and 5 bases from J, the junction kept 6 bases outside the gene matches. Germline loops: CDR1 SGHNT, CDR2 YENEEA. The CDR3 extends over 13 amino acids. As DNA, the CDR3 is TGTGCCAGCGAGTGGACAGGAGACAATGAGCAGTTCTTC. Translated, it gives CASEWTGDNEQFF. The entire variable domain, with the rest obtained from reference TRBV11-3 and TRBJ2-1, is as follows: EAGVVQSPRYKIIEKKQPVAFWCNPISGHNTLYWYLQNLGQGPELLIRYENEEAVDDSQLPKDRFSAERLKGVDSTLKIQPAELGDSAVYLCASEWTGDNEQFFGPGTRLTVL.

The gene calls are TRBV29-1 and TRBJ2-3; D is uncertain. This CDR3 spans 13 amino acids. The germline gives CDR1 SQVTM, CDR2 ANQGSEA. Trimming cost V 4 bases and J 6 bases, with 14 bases left between them. The CDR3 spells CSVAHRQRDTQYF. The CDR3 coding sequence is TGCAGCGTTGCGCACCGTCAGAGGGATACGCAGTATTTT.

This clone has only one observation. The chain is built from TRBV13 and TRBJ2-2; a possible D gene is TRBD1 (6 bases). The CDR3 runs 16 residues. V lost 2 bases to trimming and J lost 0 bases, with 10 bases between them. The germline CDR1 and CDR2 sequences are PRHDT and FYEKMQ (reference sequence). Here the CDR3 reads CASSLYGTTNTGELFF. The CDR3 DNA reads as TGTGCCAGCAGCTTATACGGGACAACGAACACCGGGGAGCTGTTTTTT.

The V gene is TRBV29-1, the J gene TRBJ2-5; D is undetermined. The CDR3 consists of 12 residues. V lost 4 bases and J 5 bases, leaving 11 bases between the germline ends. In germline, CDR1 is SQVTM, CDR2 ANQGSEA. CDR3 sequence reads: CSVVYSEETQYF. As DNA, the CDR3 is TGCAGCGTTGTCTATTCCGAGGAGACCCAGTACTTC.

The chain links TRBV6-5 to TRBJ1-4; no firm D call. The germline V and J ends were trimmed by 4 bases and 6 bases, with 6 bases remaining between them. The CDR3 runs to 12 residues. Germline V gene sequence: CDR1 MNHEY, CDR2 SVGAGI. CDR3 in amino acids: CASSSGYEKLFF. In DNA form, the CDR3 reads TGTGCCAGCAGTTCCGGGTATGAAAAACTGTTTTTT.

This clone was picked up a small number of times. The chain couples TRBV4-1 to TRBJ2-3; D possibly corresponds to TRBD2 (5 bases). The germline V gene encodes CDR1 MGHRA and CDR2 YSYEKL. The ends were cut back, 3 bases at V and 3 bases at J, with 16 bases in the middle. This CDR3 comprises 16 residues. The CDR3 reads CASSQSGRGGTDTQYF. CDR3 sequence (DNA): TGCGCCAGCAGCCAGAGTGGGAGAGGTGGTACAGATACGCAGTATTTT.